This T cell receptor beta chain is from a study of blood T cells in healthy people across ages (dated by TCRdb to the mid-2010s). Turning to the overall study: Template switching captured roughly one uniquely barcoded TCR beta cDNA molecule per two T cells in model experiments. Donors were grouped into four age groups: young (average roughly 16 years), middle-aged (less than 40), aged (around 60) and long-lived (82). To track age-related changes in TCR beta repertoire diversity, the study relied on deep sequencing normalized with unique cDNA molecular identifiers. Using the same blood draw, the study looked at two additional independent replicas of 1 million unique cDNA reads for two donors, one aged 18 to 30 and the other aged 80 or older. Donors of different ages were randomly distributed across sequencing lanes to avoid experimental bias.

The approximately 41 donors, aged roughly 6 to 100 years, were systemically healthy Caucasian individuals from Russia. Each donor gave around 9.5 milliliters of peripheral blood, collected into EDTA-treated Vacutainer tubes. Ficoll-Paque density-gradient centrifugation was used to isolate PBMCs, with at least 7 million obtained per sample. Trizol reagent was used to extract total RNA from the PBMCs, yielding at least 5.5 micrograms per sample. Naive CD45RAhigh/CD27high T cell percentages were measured by flow cytometry on a PBMC aliquot from every donor. To note about this clonotype: Its antigen is currently not known. No base-level quality is on record; no much larger clone is a single base apart.

Receptor amplification or capture employed 5' RACE. Sequencing used an Illumina HiSeq 2500. A second about 6 to 11 cycle PCR used a sample-barcoded 5' primer and a J-beta primer mix. A unique molecular identifier was introduced onto each TCR beta cDNA molecule by a template-switch 5' adaptor carrying 12 random nucleotides. Each sample yielded at least 3 million CDR3-containing paired-end reads. First-strand cDNA synthesis was performed from all RNA using the Mint cDNA synthesis kit, with priming by a TRBC-specific oligonucleotide. After uracil-DNA glycosylase treatment, a first 18-cycle PCR used universal primers M1SS and BC2_uni_R on all cDNA. Regarding the original processing steps: For normalization, 1 million high-quality reads were randomly selected from each sample, with every read carrying a distinct molecular identifier. Reads with shared molecular identifiers were discarded instead of being binned into consensus sequences. MiTCR, run with a Q25 quality threshold and the strictest error-elimination algorithm, handled CDR3 identification, clonotype clustering and error correction. A nonparametric unseen species model with Euler transformation was used to estimate a lower bound on total TCR beta diversity. TCRdb ran its own pipeline on the public reads, namely fastp trimming at Q25 and MiXCR clone calling, and kept in-frame beta chains. Merged by CDR3 protein, the rows form single entries marked with the most common genes and DNA. The V and J calls were not made by the authors but by TCRdb's processing. In all, the sample holds about 770,000 distinct CDR3 sequences, and 40% to 50% of those were seen once. The ten largest clones take up nearly 20% of the sample.

Trimming removed 0 bases from V and 9 bases from J, leaving 21 bases between the germline ends. CDR1 and CDR2 are read off the germline V gene as SGHRS and YFSETQ. The CDR3 holds 17 amino acids from the cysteine to the phenylalanine. Only the CDR3 DNA is retained, 51 bases long and in frame from the first base. What the work shows at the level of the full study, not this receptor alone: Because the CMV infection status of the donors was unknown, age-related changes in expanded clonotypes may potentially have been confounded. The percentage of naive T cells measured by flow cytometry correlated strongly with observed TCR beta diversity. Estimates of total diversity based on one million sequenced T cells were regarded as lower bounds and as underestimates. The long-lived group showed more naive CD4+ T cells, fewer expanded clones and increased TCR diversity than the aged group, suggesting age selection. Because profiling used bulk unsorted PBMCs, naive and antigen-experienced compartments could not be compared conclusively. As age increased, observed TCR beta diversity per million T cells dropped in a roughly linear way, and a significant reduction was already evident by age 40.

The sample was blood. The chain employs TRBV5-1 and TRBJ2-2, and possibly TRBD2, on 6 matching bases. This clonotype originated in a man between 60 and 75 years old in good health. The CDR3 loop reads CASSLDGSGRKTWELFF. In nucleotide form, the sequence is TGCGCCAGCAGCTTGGACGGGTCAGGGAGGAAGACCTGGGAGCTGTTTTTT.